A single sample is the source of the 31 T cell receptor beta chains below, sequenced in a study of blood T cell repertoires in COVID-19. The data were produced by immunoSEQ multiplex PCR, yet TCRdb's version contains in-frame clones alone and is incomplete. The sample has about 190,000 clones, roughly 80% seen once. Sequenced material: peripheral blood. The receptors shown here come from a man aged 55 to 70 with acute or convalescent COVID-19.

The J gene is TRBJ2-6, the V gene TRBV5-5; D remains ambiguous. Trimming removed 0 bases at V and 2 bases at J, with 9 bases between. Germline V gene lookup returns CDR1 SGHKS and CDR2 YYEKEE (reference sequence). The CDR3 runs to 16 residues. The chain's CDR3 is CASSLAVQTGANVLTF. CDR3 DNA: TGTGCCAGCAGCTTGGCTGTACAGACTGGGGCCAACGTCCTGACTTTC.

CDR3: CASSRQRRYEQYF. The CDR3 DNA reads TGTGCCAGCAGCCGACAGCGACGCTACGAGCAGTACTTC. V usage is TRBV6-2 or TRBV6-3 and J usage is TRBJ2-7, with a weak D call TRBD1 (5 bases). CDR3 length: 13 amino acids. Germline V lookup: CDR1 MNHEY, CDR2 SVGEGT. Trimming shortened V by 6 bases and J by 3 bases, and 12 bases separated the two germline ends.

The CDR3 region is CASSSGQGADTQYF. For the CDR3, the DNA is TGTGCCAGCAGCTCTGGACAGGGAGCAGATACGCAGTATTTT. V and J are TRBV7-3 and TRBJ2-3; 8 bases fit TRBD1. The CDR3 spans 14 residues. Germline values: CDR1 SGHTA, CDR2 FQGTGA. V dropped 4 bases and J dropped 4; count of bases not matched to a gene: 4. Drawing the rest from reference TRBV7-3 and TRBJ2-3, the complete variable domain is GAGVSQTPSNKVTEKGKYVELRCDPISGHTALYWYRQSLGQGPEFLIYFQGTGAADDSGLPNDRFFAVRPEGSVSTLKIQRTERGDSAVYLCASSSGQGADTQYFGPGTRLTVL.

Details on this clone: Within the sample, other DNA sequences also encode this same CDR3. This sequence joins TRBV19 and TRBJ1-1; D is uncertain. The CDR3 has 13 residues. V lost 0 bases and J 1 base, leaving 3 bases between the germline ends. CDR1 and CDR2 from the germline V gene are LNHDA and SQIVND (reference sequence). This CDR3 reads CASSIDRNTEAFF. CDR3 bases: TGTGCCAGTAGTATAGACAGGAACACTGAAGCTTTCTTT. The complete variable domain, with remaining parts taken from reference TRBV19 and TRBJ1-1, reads DGGITQSPKYLFRKEGQNVTLSCEQNLNHDAMYWYRQDPGQGLRLIYYSQIVNDFQKGDIAEGYSVSREKKESFPLTVTSAQKNPTAFYLCASSIDRNTEAFFGQGTRLTVV.

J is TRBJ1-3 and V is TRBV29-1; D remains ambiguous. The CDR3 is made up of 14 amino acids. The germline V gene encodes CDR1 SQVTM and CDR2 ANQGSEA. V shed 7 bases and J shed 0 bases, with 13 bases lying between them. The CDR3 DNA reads TGCAGCGCCAAGCAATCAAACTCTGGAAACACCATATATTTT. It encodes CSAKQSNSGNTIYF.

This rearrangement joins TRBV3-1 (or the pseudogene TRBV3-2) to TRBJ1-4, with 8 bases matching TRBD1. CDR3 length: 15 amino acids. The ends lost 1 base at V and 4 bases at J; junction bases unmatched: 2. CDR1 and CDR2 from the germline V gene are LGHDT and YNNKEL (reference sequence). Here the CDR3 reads CASSQGGQVNEKLFF. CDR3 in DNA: TGTGCCAGCAGCCAAGGGGGACAGGTTAATGAAAAACTGTTTTTT.

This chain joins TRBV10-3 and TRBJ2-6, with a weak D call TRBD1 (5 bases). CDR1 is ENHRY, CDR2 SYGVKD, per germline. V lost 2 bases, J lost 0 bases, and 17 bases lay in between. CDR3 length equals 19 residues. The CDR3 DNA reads TGTGCCATCAGTGAGACTTCGGACAAGTACTACTCTGGGGCCAACGTCCTGACTTTC. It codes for CAISETSDKYYSGANVLTF.

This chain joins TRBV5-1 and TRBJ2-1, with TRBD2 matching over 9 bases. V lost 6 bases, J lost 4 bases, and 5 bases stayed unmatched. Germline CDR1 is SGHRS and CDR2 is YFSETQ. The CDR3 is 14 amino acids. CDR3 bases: TGCGCCAGCAAGACGGCGGGAGGGTACAATGAGCAGTTCTTC. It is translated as CASKTAGGYNEQFF.

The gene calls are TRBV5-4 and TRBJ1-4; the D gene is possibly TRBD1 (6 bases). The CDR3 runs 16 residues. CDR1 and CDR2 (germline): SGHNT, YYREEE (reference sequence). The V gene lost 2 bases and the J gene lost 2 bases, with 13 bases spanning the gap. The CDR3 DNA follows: TGTGCCAGCAGCTTTGCAGGGGCGAGGACTAATGAAAAACTGTTTTTT. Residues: CASSFAGARTNEKLFF.

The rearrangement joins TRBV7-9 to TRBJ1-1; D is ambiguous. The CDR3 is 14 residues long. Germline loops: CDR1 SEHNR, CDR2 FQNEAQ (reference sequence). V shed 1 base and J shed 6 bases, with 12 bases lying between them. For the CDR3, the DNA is TGTGCCAGCAGCTTAGAGAGTTTTCGGGCTGAAGCTTTCTTT. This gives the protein CASSLESFRAEAFF. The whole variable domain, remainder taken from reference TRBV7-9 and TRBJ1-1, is DTGVSQNPRHKITKRGQNVTFRCDPISEHNRLYWYRQTLGQGPEFLTYFQNEAQLEKSRLLSDRFSAERPKGSFSTLEIQRTEQGDSAMYLCASSLESFRAEAFFGQGTRLTVV.

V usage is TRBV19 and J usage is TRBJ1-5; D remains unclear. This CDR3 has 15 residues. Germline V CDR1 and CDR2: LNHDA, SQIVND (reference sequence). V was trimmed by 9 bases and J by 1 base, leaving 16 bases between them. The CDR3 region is CASITQYASNQPQHF. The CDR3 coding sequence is TGTGCCAGCATAACGCAGTACGCCAGCAATCAGCCCCAGCATTTT.

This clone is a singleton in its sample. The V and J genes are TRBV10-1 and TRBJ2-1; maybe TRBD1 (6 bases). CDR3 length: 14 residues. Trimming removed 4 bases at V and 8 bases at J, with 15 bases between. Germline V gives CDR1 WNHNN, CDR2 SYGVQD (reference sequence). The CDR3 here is CASSAGTPLDEQFF. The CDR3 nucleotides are TGCGCCAGCAGTGCCGGGACACCCTTGGATGAGCAGTTCTTC.

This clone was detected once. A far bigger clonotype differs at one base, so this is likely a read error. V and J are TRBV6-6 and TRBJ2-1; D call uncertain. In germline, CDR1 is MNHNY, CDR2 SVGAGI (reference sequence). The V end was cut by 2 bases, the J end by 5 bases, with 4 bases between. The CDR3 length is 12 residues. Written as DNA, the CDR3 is TGTGCCAGCAGTTACAGAGACAATGAGCAGTTCTTC. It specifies CASSYRDNEQFF.

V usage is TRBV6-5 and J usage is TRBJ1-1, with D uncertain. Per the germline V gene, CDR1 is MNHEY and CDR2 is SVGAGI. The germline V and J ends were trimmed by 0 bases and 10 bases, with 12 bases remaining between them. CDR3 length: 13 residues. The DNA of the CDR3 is TGTGCCAGCAGTTACTCCGCTTTGGGAGGAGCTTTCTTT. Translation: CASSYSALGGAFF.

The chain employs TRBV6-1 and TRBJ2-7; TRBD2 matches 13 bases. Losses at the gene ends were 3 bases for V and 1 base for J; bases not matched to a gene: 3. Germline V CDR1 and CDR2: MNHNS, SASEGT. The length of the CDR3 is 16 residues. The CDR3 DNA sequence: TGTGCCAGCAGTGAGGAGGGACTAGCGGGATCCTACGAGCAGTACTTC. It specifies CASSEEGLAGSYEQYF.

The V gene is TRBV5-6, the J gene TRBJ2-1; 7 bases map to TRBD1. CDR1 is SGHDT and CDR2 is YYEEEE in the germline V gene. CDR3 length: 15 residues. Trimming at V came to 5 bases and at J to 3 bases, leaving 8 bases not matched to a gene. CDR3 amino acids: CASSIGGIGYNEQFF. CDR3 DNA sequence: TGTGCCAGCAGTATAGGGGGCATAGGCTACAATGAGCAGTTCTTC.

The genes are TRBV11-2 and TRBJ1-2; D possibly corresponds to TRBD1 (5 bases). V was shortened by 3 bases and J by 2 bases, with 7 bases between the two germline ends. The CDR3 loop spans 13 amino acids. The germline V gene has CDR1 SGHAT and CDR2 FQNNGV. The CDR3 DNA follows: TGTGCCAGCAGCTTCGGGGGGAACTATGGCTACACCTTC. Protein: CASSFGGNYGYTF.

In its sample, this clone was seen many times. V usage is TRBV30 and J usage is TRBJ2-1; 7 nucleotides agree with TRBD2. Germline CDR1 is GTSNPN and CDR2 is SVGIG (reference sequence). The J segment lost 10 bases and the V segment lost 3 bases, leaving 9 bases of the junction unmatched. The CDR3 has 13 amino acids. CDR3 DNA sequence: TGTGCCTGGAGGACTAGCTGGGGTTTGGAGCAGTTCTTC. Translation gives CAWRTSWGLEQFF.

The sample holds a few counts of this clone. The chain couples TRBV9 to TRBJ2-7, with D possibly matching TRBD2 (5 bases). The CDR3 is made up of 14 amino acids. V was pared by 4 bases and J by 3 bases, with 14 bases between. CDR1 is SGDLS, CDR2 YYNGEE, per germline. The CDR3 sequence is CASSPLVTNYEQYF. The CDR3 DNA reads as TGTGCCAGCAGCCCCCTTGTGACTAACTACGAGCAGTACTTC.

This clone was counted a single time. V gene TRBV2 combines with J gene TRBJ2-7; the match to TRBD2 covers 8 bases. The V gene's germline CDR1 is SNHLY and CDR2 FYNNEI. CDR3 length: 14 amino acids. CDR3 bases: TGTGCTTCAAGCGGCGGGAGGCGCGACTACGAGCAGTACTTC. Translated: CASSGGRRDYEQYF.

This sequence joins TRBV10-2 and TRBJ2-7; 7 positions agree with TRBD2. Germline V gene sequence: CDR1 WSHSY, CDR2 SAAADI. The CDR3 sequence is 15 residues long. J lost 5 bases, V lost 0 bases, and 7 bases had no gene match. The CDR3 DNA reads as TGCGCCAGCAGTGAGTCTGCGGGAGTGATCGACGAGCAGTACTTC. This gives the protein CASSESAGVIDEQYF.

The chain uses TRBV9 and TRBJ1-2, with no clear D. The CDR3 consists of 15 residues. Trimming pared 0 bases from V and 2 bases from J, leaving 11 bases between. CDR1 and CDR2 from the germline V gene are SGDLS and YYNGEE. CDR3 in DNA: TGTGCCAGCAGCGTAGGAGCGCCGACCAACTATGGCTACACCTTC. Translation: CASSVGAPTNYGYTF.

CDR3 region: CASSSTGANTEAFF. CDR3 in DNA: TGTGCCAGCAGCTCGACAGGTGCGAACACTGAAGCTTTCTTT. The chain carries TRBV3-1 (or the pseudogene TRBV3-2) and TRBJ1-1; D may be TRBD1 (6 bases). Germline CDR1 LGHDT, CDR2 YNNKEL (reference sequence). This CDR3 is built from 14 residues. The V gene lost 5 bases and the J gene lost 1 base, with 11 bases spanning the gap.

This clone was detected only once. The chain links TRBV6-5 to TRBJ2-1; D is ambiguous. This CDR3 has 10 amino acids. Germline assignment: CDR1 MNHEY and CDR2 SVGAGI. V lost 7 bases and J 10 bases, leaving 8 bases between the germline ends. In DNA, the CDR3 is TGTGCCAGCACCAGGAAAGAGCAGTTCTTC. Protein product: CASTRKEQFF.

The DNA for the CDR3 is TGCAGCGTCGCGAGAGGGACAGGGCCCGGAAACACCATATATTTT. Amino acids: CSVARGTGPGNTIYF. V gene TRBV29-1 combines with J gene TRBJ1-3, with 9 nucleotides matching TRBD1. V lost 6 bases and J lost 4; bases outside the gene matches: 10. The CDR3 extends over 15 amino acids. The germline V gene encodes CDR1 SQVTM and CDR2 ANQGSEA.

CDR3 sequence (DNA): TGTGCCAGCGCAAAAGCCCGGGGTTACGAGCAGTACTTC. Translation gives CASAKARGYEQYF. The chain couples TRBV6-5 to TRBJ2-7, with D maybe TRBD2 (5 bases). The V gene lost 8 bases and the J gene lost 4 bases, with 15 bases spanning the gap. CDR3 size: 13 residues. Germline V CDR1 and CDR2: MNHEY, SVGAGI.

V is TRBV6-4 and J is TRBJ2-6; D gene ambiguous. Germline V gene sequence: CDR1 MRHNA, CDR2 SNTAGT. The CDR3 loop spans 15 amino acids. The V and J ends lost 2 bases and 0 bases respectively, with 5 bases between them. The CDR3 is CASSDSRSGANVLTF. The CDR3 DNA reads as TGTGCCAGCAGTGACAGCCGCTCTGGGGCCAACGTCCTGACTTTC.

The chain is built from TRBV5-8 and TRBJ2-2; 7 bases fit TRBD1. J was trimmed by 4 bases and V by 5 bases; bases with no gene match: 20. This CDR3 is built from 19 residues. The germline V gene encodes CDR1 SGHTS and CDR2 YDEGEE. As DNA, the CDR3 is TGTGCCAGCAGGGCTAACGAGTACCACAGGGGAAGGGGCACCGGGGAGCTGTTTTTT. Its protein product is CASRANEYHRGRGTGELFF.

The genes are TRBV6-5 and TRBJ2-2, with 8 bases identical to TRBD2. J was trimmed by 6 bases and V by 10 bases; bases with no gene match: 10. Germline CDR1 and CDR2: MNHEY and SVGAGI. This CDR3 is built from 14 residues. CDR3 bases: TGTGCCACCCGGTGGGGGCGGGGGGCCGGGGAGCTGTTTTTT. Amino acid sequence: CATRWGRGAGELFF.

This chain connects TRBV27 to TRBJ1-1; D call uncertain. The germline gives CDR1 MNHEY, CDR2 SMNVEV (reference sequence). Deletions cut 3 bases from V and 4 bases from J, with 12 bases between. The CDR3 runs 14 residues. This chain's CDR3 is CASSFSSGTTEAFF. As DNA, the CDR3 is TGTGCCAGCAGTTTTTCTAGCGGCACCACTGAAGCTTTCTTT.

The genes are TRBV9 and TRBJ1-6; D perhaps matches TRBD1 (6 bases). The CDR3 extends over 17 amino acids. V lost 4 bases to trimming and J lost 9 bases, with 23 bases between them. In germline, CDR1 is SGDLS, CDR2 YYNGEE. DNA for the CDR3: TGTGCCAGCAGCCCCAACCCACGGGGGGCGAGCGGTTCACCCCTCCACTTT. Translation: CASSPNPRGASGSPLHF.